What follows are 2 T cell receptor beta chains derived from one specimen sequenced in a study of blood T cells in healthy people across ages. A sample-barcoded 5' primer and a J-beta primer mix were used in a second PCR of roughly 7 to 11 cycles. Via MiXCR, TCRdb re-called the 5' RACE reads, giving one row per CDR3 protein. The sample lists almost 800,000 distinct CDR3 sequences, roughly 50% occurring once. Sequenced input: blood. The source of these receptors is a man aged 25 to 40 in good health.

The V and J genes are TRBV20-1 and TRBJ1-5, with a tentative D call TRBD1 (5 bases). Germline V CDR1 and CDR2: DFQATT, SNEGSKA (reference sequence). Trimming left V 6 bases short and J 6 bases short, with 12 bases between. The CDR3 extends over 12 amino acids. The CDR3 DNA sequence: TGCAGTGCGCGTTACAGGAGTCAGCCCCAGCATTTT. This sequence encodes CSARYRSQPQHF.

Remarks on this clonotype: This may be a read error: a much more frequent sequence differs by one nucleotide. The chain is built from TRBV4-3 and TRBJ2-1; 8 bases line up with TRBD2. CDR1 and CDR2 (germline): LGHNA, YSLEER. This CDR3 is 15 amino acids long. CDR3 amino acids: CTSSQGNSGNDEQFF. The CDR3 nucleotides are TGCACCAGCAGCCAAGGTAATAGCGGGAACGATGAGCAGTTCTTC.